These 22 T cell receptor beta chains share one sample of origin, sequenced in a study of graft-versus-host responses after intestinal transplantation listed by TCRdb under 2021. The library came from the immunoSEQ multiplex PCR assay. TCRdb's version of the immuneACCESS table is confined to in-frame rearrangements and falls short of the full clone set. An unresolved V gene accounts for under half of the shortfall where checked; the remainder is of unknown origin. Counted in this sample were about 45,000 clones; 90% to 95% of them appeared once. Together, the top ten hold 4% to 4.5% of the sample. Sequences were derived from PBMCs, sampled 524 days after transplant. These receptors all come from a human patient who received an intestinal transplant, so some T cells may come from the graft donor.

The gene calls are TRBV19 and TRBJ2-7, with a weak D call TRBD2 (6 bases). Germline CDR1 reads LNHDA; CDR2 reads SQIVND (reference sequence). The V end lost 5 bases, the J end lost 4 bases, and 12 bases lay between the germline ends. CDR3 length equals 13 residues. The CDR3 reads CASSPGTWYEQYF. The CDR3 DNA reads TGTGCCAGTAGTCCGGGGACTTGGTACGAGCAGTACTTC. Full variable domain (outside the CDR3, taken from reference TRBV19 and TRBJ2-7): DGGITQSPKYLFRKEGQNVTLSCEQNLNHDAMYWYRQDPGQGLRLIYYSQIVNDFQKGDIAEGYSVSREKKESFPLTVTSAQKNPTAFYLCASSPGTWYEQYFGPGTRLTVT.

The rearrangement uses TRBV7-9 and TRBJ1-4; D call uncertain. This CDR3 is 15 amino acids long. From germline, CDR1 is SEHNR and CDR2 FQNEAQ (reference sequence). The germline V and J ends were trimmed by 1 base and 3 bases, with 9 bases remaining between them. CDR3 nucleotide sequence: TGTGCCAGCAGCTTAGAGAAGGCCTCTAATGAAAAACTGTTTTTT. It translates to CASSLEKASNEKLFF.

CDR3 nucleotide sequence: TGTGCCAGTAGTCCCAGGGGGGACACTGAAGCTTTCTTT. This translates into CASSPRGDTEAFF. The gene calls are TRBV19 and TRBJ1-1; 7 bases agree with TRBD1. The CDR3 covers 13 residues. V lost 5 bases, J lost 3 bases, and 3 bases stayed unmatched. Looked up from germline, CDR1 is LNHDA and CDR2 is SQIVND (reference sequence).

The chain is built from TRBV5-1 and TRBJ1-1, with a weak D call TRBD1 (5 bases). This CDR3 region has 14 residues. Germline V gives CDR1 SGHRS, CDR2 YFSETQ. V gave up 2 bases and J gave up 4 bases, with 12 bases separating them. CDR3 nucleotide sequence: TGCGCCAGCAGCTTCAGGAGAGGGGCCACTGAAGCTTTCTTT. This sequence encodes CASSFRRGATEAFF. The full variable domain, completed using reference TRBV5-1 and TRBJ1-1, is KAGVTQTPRYLIKTRGQQVTLSCSPISGHRSVSWYQQTPGQGLQFLFEYFSETQRNKGNFPGRFSGRQFSNSRSEMNVSTLELGDSALYLCASSFRRGATEAFFGQGTRLTVV.

This chain joins TRBV6-1 and TRBJ1-5, with TRBD1 as a possible D gene (5 bases). V lost 4 bases to trimming and J lost 1 base, with 14 bases between them. Germline V lookup: CDR1 MNHNS, CDR2 SASEGT. This CDR3 has 16 amino acids. CDR3: CASSGQGLLSNQPQHF. The CDR3 DNA follows: TGTGCCAGCAGTGGCCAGGGCCTTCTGAGCAATCAGCCCCAGCATTTT.

V usage is TRBV4-1 and J usage is TRBJ2-1, with TRBD2 matching over 12 bases. CDR1 and CDR2 from the germline V gene are MGHRA and YSYEKL. V trimming: 4 bases; J trimming: 0 bases; junction bases outside the gene matches: 7. The CDR3 is made up of 18 amino acids. The CDR3, as DNA: TGCGCCAGCAGCCGGGGACTAGCGGGTTATAGCTCCTACAATGAGCAGTTCTTC. It encodes CASSRGLAGYSSYNEQFF.

J is TRBJ1-6 and V is TRBV7-2; unclear D gene. CDR3 length: 17 amino acids. Germline lookup yields CDR1 SGHTA and CDR2 FQGNSA. V lost 6 bases to trimming and J lost 0 bases, with 15 bases between them. CDR3 loop: CASRHRGALSYNSPLHF. The CDR3 nucleotides are TGTGCCAGCAGACATCGGGGAGCCCTCTCCTATAATTCACCCCTCCACTTT.

The chain couples TRBV5-1 to TRBJ2-2; 7 bases agree with TRBD1. The length of the CDR3 is 14 residues. Germline V gene lookup returns CDR1 SGHRS and CDR2 YFSETQ. V was clipped by 4 bases and J by 5 bases; unmatched bases: 5. The CDR3 nucleotides read TGCGCCAGCAGCGTCTCACAGGGGACCGGGGAGCTGTTTTTT. This encodes CASSVSQGTGELFF.

This clone showed up just once. The gene calls are TRBV27 and TRBJ2-4; D might be TRBD1 or TRBD2, each matching 5 bases. The CDR3 loop spans 15 amino acids. The germline CDR1 and CDR2 sequences are MNHEY and SMNVEV (reference sequence). Trimming stripped 2 bases from V and 7 bases from J, with 15 bases between. CDR3 nucleotides: TGTGCCAGCAGTTTAAAGGGACCGAACCTTAACATTCAGTACTTC. Protein: CASSLKGPNLNIQYF.

The chain links TRBV5-4 to TRBJ2-1; 13 nucleotides align to TRBD2. Germline CDR1 reads SGHNT; CDR2 reads YYREEE (reference sequence). V lost 3 bases and J lost 8; bases outside the gene matches: 5. This CDR3 spans 15 amino acids. CDR3 sequence (DNA): TGTGCCAGCAGCTCGGGACTAGCGGGAATCTATGAGCAGTTCTTC. Its translation is CASSSGLAGIYEQFF. The full variable domain, rest sourced from reference TRBV5-4 and TRBJ2-1, is ETGVTQSPTHLIKTRGQQVTLRCSSQSGHNTVSWYQQALGQGPQFIFQYYREEENGRGNFPPRFSGLQFPNYSSELNVNALELDDSALYLCASSSGLAGIYEQFFGPGTRLTVL.

The chain joins TRBV7-6 to TRBJ2-6; D ambiguous. The V and J ends lost 7 bases and 0 bases respectively, with 19 bases between them. The CDR3 extends over 18 amino acids. CDR1 and CDR2 from the germline V gene are SGHVS and FNYEAQ. CDR3 loop: CASTAYSRTHSGANVLTF. Here the CDR3 DNA reads TGTGCCAGCACCGCTTACTCCCGGACCCACTCTGGGGCCAACGTCCTGACTTTC. The entire variable domain, with the rest obtained from reference TRBV7-6 and TRBJ2-6, is as follows: GAGVSQSPRYKVTKRGQDVALRCDPISGHVSLYWYRQALGQGPEFLTYFNYEAQQDKSGLPNDRFSAERPEGSISTLTIQRTEQRDSAMYRCASTAYSRTHSGANVLTFGAGSRLTVL.

The chain has TRBV10-1 and TRBJ2-7, with 7 bases fitting TRBD1. The germline V gene has CDR1 WNHNN and CDR2 SYGVQD (reference sequence). V lost 4 bases to trimming and J lost 3 bases; unmatched junction nucleotides: 0. This CDR3 is 12 amino acids long. The DNA of the CDR3 is TGCGCCAGCAGTGGACAGGGCTACGAGCAGTACTTC. This translates into CASSGQGYEQYF.

The chain recombines TRBV6-6 with TRBJ2-2, with D maybe TRBD2 (5 bases). This CDR3 contains 16 residues. V lost 3 bases and J 7 bases, leaving 18 bases between the germline ends. Germline loops: CDR1 MNHNY, CDR2 SVGAGI (reference sequence). CDR3 region: CASSYSTSGWRGELFF. CDR3 sequence (DNA): TGTGCCAGCAGTTATTCAACGTCGGGGTGGCGCGGGGAGCTGTTTTTT.

The chain employs TRBV7-3 and TRBJ2-2, with D unresolved. The CDR3 runs to 12 residues. V shed 0 bases and J shed 4 bases, with 0 bases lying between them. Looked up from germline, CDR1 is SGHTA and CDR2 is FQGTGA. CDR3 DNA: TGTGCCAGCAGCTTAACCACCGGGGAGCTGTTTTTT. Translation gives CASSLTTGELFF.

The chain recombines TRBV15 with TRBJ2-6, with 7 positions matching TRBD2. V was clipped by 0 bases and J by 0 bases; unmatched bases: 11. Germline lookup yields CDR1 LNHNV and CDR2 YYDKDF (reference sequence). CDR3 length equals 20 residues. This chain's CDR3 is CATSRDWGGLRSSGANVLTF. CDR3 coding DNA: TGTGCCACCAGCAGAGACTGGGGGGGACTGCGAAGCTCTGGGGCCAACGTCCTGACTTTC. Full variable domain (remainder filled in from reference TRBV15 and TRBJ2-6): DAMVIQNPRYQVTQFGKPVTLSCSQTLNHNVMYWYQQKSSQAPKLLFHYYDKDFNNEADTPDNFQSRRPNTSFCFLDIRSPGLGDTAMYLCATSRDWGGLRSSGANVLTFGAGSRLTVL.

The J gene is TRBJ2-1, the V gene TRBV28; the D gene is possibly TRBD2 (6 bases). Trimming took 3 bases from V and 0 from J, leaving 6 bases between them. Germline V gives CDR1 MDHEN, CDR2 SYDVKM. The CDR3 has 14 amino acids. The CDR3 sequence: CASSLRDSYNEQFF. For the CDR3, the DNA is TGTGCCAGCAGTTTGCGGGACTCCTACAATGAGCAGTTCTTC. Drawing the rest from reference TRBV28 and TRBJ2-1, the complete variable domain is DVKVTQSSRYLVKRTGEKVFLECVQDMDHENMFWYRQDPGLGLRLIYFSYDVKMKEKGDIPEGYSVSREKKERFSLILESASTNQTSMYLCASSLRDSYNEQFFGPGTRLTVL.

The chain combines TRBV7-9 with TRBJ2-7; 7 bases agree with TRBD1. J gave up 5 bases and V 2 bases, and 9 bases lay outside the gene matches. The CDR3 length is 15 residues. Germline lookup yields CDR1 SEHNR and CDR2 FQNEAQ (reference sequence). Here the CDR3 DNA reads TGTGCCAGCAGCTTACAGACAGGGTTCAGGGACGAGCAGTACTTC. This sequence encodes CASSLQTGFRDEQYF.

The rearrangement links TRBV2 to TRBJ2-7; 8 bases match TRBD1. The CDR3 length is 13 residues. J lost 2 bases, V lost 11 bases, and 8 bases had no gene match. CDR1 is SNHLY and CDR2 is FYNNEI in the germline V gene. CDR3 nucleotides: TGTGCCGGATCAGGGGGCCAAACCTACGAGCAGTACTTC. This sequence encodes CAGSGGQTYEQYF. The full variable domain, completed using reference TRBV2 and TRBJ2-7, is EPEVTQTPSHQVTQMGQEVILRCVPISNHLYFYWYRQILGQKVEFLVSFYNNEISEKSEIFDDQFSVERPDGSNFTLKIRSTKLEDSAMYFCAGSGGQTYEQYFGPGTRLTVT.

This sequence joins TRBV9 and TRBJ1-3; D perhaps matches TRBD1 (5 bases). CDR1 SGDLS and CDR2 YYNGEE come from the germline V gene. The CDR3 length is 15 residues. V lost 2 bases and J lost 0, with 9 bases in between. CDR3 nucleotide sequence: TGTGCCAGCAGCGTCGACAGTGCCTCTGGAAACACCATATATTTT. Its protein product is CASSVDSASGNTIYF.

This sequence joins TRBV6-6 and TRBJ2-7; D unclear. The CDR3 totals 13 residues. Germline CDR1 and CDR2: MNHNY and SVGAGI (reference sequence). The ends were cut back, 4 bases at V and 2 bases at J, with 9 bases in the middle. CDR3 coding DNA: TGTGCCAGCAGTTTGCAGAGTACCTACGAGCAGTACTTC. Its translation is CASSLQSTYEQYF.

The chain uses TRBV7-2 and TRBJ2-1; 11 nucleotides agree with TRBD2. CDR1 SGHTA and CDR2 FQGNSA come from the germline V gene. CDR3 length equals 15 residues. V dropped 5 bases and J dropped 5; count of bases not matched to a gene: 5. CDR3 in amino acids: CASSASSGRNNEQFF. CDR3 DNA sequence: TGTGCCAGCAGCGCGTCTAGCGGGAGGAACAATGAGCAGTTCTTC. The whole variable domain, remainder taken from reference TRBV7-2 and TRBJ2-1, is GAGVSQSPSNKVTEKGKDVELRCDPISGHTALYWYRQSLGQGLEFLIYFQGNSAPDKSGLPSDRFSAERTGGSVSTLTIQRTQQEDSAVYLCASSASSGRNNEQFFGPGTRLTVL.

The V gene is TRBV19, the J gene TRBJ2-2; 8 bases fit TRBD1. The CDR3 is made up of 15 amino acids. Germline CDR1 and CDR2: LNHDA and SQIVND (reference sequence). V lost 7 bases to trimming and J lost 2 bases; unmatched junction nucleotides: 6. CDR3 sequence reads: CASMIGTGNTGELFF. The CDR3 DNA reads as TGTGCCAGTATGATCGGGACAGGCAACACCGGGGAGCTGTTTTTT.